The 9 T cell receptor beta chains listed next were all sequenced from one sample in a study of T cell repertoires in cytomegalovirus infection. TCRdb reanalysed the reads using MiXCR and keeps one entry per CDR3 protein. The sample shows 40,000 to 60,000 distinct CDR3 sequences, over 20% of them seen only once. No antigen has been identified for these receptors. The specimen was CD8+ T cells from cultured PBMCs, collected from culture after CMV antigen stimulation. All receptors come from a human donor in good health (CMV status not recorded). Some clones in this sample may be carry-over from other donors' samples.

This chain joins TRBV27 and TRBJ2-2; D remains unclear. Germline V gene lookup returns CDR1 MNHEY and CDR2 SMNVEV (reference sequence). This CDR3 has 16 residues. Between the trimmed V and J ends, which lost 2 bases and 4 bases, there was a span of 14 bases. In nucleotides, the CDR3 is TGTGCCAGCAGTTTAGATGGTAACCCGAGCACCGGGGAGCTGTTTTTT. Translated: CASSLDGNPSTGELFF.

The rearrangement joins TRBV7-9 to TRBJ1-2; no reliable D call. The CDR3 spans 15 residues. Germline CDR1 reads SEHNR; CDR2 reads FQNEAQ (reference sequence). Trimming cost V 4 bases and J 8 bases, with 20 bases left between them. The CDR3 region has the DNA TGTGCCAGCAGCTCCGGCGGGAATCGCTATGTGGGCTACACCTTC. Its translation: CASSSGGNRYVGYTF.

The chain uses TRBV5-4 and TRBJ2-1, with 8 bases lining up with TRBD1. This CDR3 is 13 amino acids long. J was trimmed by 9 bases and V by 5 bases; bases with no gene match: 7. The V gene's germline CDR1 is SGHNT and CDR2 YYREEE (reference sequence). The CDR3 DNA reads TGTGCCAGCAGACGCGAACAGGGGGGTGAGCAGTTCTTC. It translates to CASRREQGGEQFF.

Details on this clonotype: Mismatch with germline at one junction end may stem from a read error. The rearrangement uses TRBV9 and TRBJ2-5; 13 nucleotides line up with TRBD2. CDR1 and CDR2 (germline): SGDLS, YYNGEE. The CDR3 covers 16 residues. DNA for the CDR3: TGTGCCAGTAGCGAGGGACTAGCGGGAAAACAAGAGACCCAGTACTTC. It yields the protein CASSEGLAGKQETQYF.

This sequence joins TRBV9 and TRBJ2-1, with TRBD2 identical over 7 bases. Trimming at V came to 0 bases and at J to 7 bases, leaving 4 bases not matched to a gene. The CDR3 length is 14 residues. CDR1 and CDR2 from the germline V gene are SGDLS and YYNGEE. The CDR3 region has the DNA TGTGCCAGCAGCGTAGGGACTAGTTGGAATGAGCAGTTCTTC. It specifies CASSVGTSWNEQFF. The entire variable domain, with the rest obtained from reference TRBV9 and TRBJ2-1, is as follows: DSGVTQTPKHLITATGQRVTLRCSPRSGDLSVYWYQQSLDQGLQFLIQYYNGEERAKGNILERFSAQQFPDLHSELNLSSLELGDSALYFCASSVGTSWNEQFFGPGTRLTVL.

In this sample, this clonotype turned up once. This chain connects TRBV4-1 to TRBJ2-1; TRBD2 agrees at 9 bases. V lost 1 base to trimming and J lost 13 bases; unmatched junction nucleotides: 8. The CDR3 has 14 amino acids. CDR1 MGHRA and CDR2 YSYEKL come from the germline V gene. In DNA form, the CDR3 reads TGCGCCAGCAGCCAAGGATCTACGGGACTAGCACAGTTCTTC. Protein product: CASSQGSTGLAQFF.

The rearrangement links TRBV7-8 to TRBJ2-2; 10 bases line up with TRBD1. The CDR3 has 16 amino acids. V shed 4 bases and J 6 bases; nucleotides not matched to a gene: 8. CDR1 and CDR2 from the germline V gene are SGHVS and FQNEAQ. The CDR3 loop reads CASSYRDRGLSGELFF. CDR3 coding DNA: TGTGCCAGCAGCTACCGGGACAGGGGTTTATCCGGGGAGCTGTTTTTT.

This clonotype came up a few times. CDR3 DNA: TGTGCCAGCAGCTTAGGTGGCTCGGGAGCTTTCTTT. Amino acids: CASSLGGSGAFF. The chain carries TRBV7-9 and TRBJ1-1, with D hard to call. The CDR3 contains 12 residues. Germline lookup yields CDR1 SEHNR and CDR2 FQNEAQ (reference sequence). Trimming cost V 1 base and J 10 bases, with 10 bases left between them.

V usage is TRBV19 and J usage is TRBJ2-2; TRBD1 matches 8 bases. Germline-derived CDR1 and CDR2 are LNHDA and SQIVND (reference sequence). V gave up 8 bases and J gave up 5 bases; unmatched junction bases: 10. The CDR3 is 15 amino acids. CDR3 residues: CASSNRGLGTGELFF. The CDR3 nucleotides are TGTGCCAGTTCCAACAGGGGGTTGGGGACCGGGGAGCTGTTTTTT.